The rows below give T cell receptor beta chains drawn from one sample of a study of blood T cell repertoires in COVID-19. The repertoire was sequenced with immunoSEQ multiplex PCR; TCRdb's copy has only in-frame clones and lacks some. Counted here are a few hundred thousand clones, 85% occurring once; the ten biggest clones make up less than 8.5%. Specimen: PBMCs or T cells enriched from blood (not recorded which). These receptors came from a woman aged 50 to 60 who had been exposed to COVID-19. The CDR3 runs from the conserved cysteine through the conserved F or W. A D gene is named only where the DNA matches it firmly. Clone size is not always given. Where it is, it says once, few, many or a class for expanded clones.

size	D	J	V	DNA	CDR3
.	.	TRBJ1-2	TRBV2	TGTGCCAGCCTTCAACAGATCCTTGGTGGCTACACCTTC	CASLQQILGGYTF
.	TRBD1	TRBJ1-2	TRBV5-1	TGCGCCAGCAGCGAAGACAGGGCTTATGGCTACACCTTC	CASSEDRAYGYTF
.	.	TRBJ1-1	TRBV12-5	TGTGCTAGTGGAACAATCCGGACCAGGGTGAACACTGAAGCTTTCTTT	CASGTIRTRVNTEAFF
.	TRBD2	TRBJ2-7	TRBV7-2	TGTGCCAGCAGCTTAGGACTAGCGGGATCTTACGAGCAGTACTTC	CASSLGLAGSYEQYF
.	.	TRBJ1-3	TRBV5-1	TGCGCCAGCAGCTTGGGGGGGCTCAGCTCTGGAAACACCATATATTTT	CASSLGGLSSGNTIYF
.	TRBD1	TRBJ2-5	TRBV3-1/TRBV3-2	TGTGCCAGCAGTCTTAGACAGGGGGCCGTAGAGACCCAGTACTTC	CASSLRQGAVETQYF
.	.	TRBJ1-2	TRBV18	TGTGCCAGCTCACCTAGCAGGGTATATGGCTACACCTTC	CASSPSRVYGYTF
few	TRBD1	TRBJ1-2	TRBV30	TGTGCCTGGAGCGACAGGGGAGGCCTCTATGGCTACACCTTC	CAWSDRGGLYGYTF
.	TRBD1	TRBJ2-1	TRBV24-1	TGTGCCACCAGTGACCCTGCCTCAGGGGGCCTTAGTGAGCAGTTCTTC	CATSDPASGGLSEQFF
.	.	TRBJ1-2	TRBV6-5	TGTGCCAGCATTAGGAACAGTGTGCAGGGCTACACCTTC	CASIRNSVQGYTF
.	TRBD1	TRBJ2-5	TRBV11-2	TGTGCCAGCAGCTTAGCGGGACAGATTTTGCAGACCCAGTACTTC	CASSLAGQILQTQYF
few	TRBD1	TRBJ2-5	TRBV2	TGTGCCAGCAGGGACAGGGGAAGGGAGACCCAGTACTTC	CASRDRGRETQYF
.	.	TRBJ2-1	TRBV29-1	TGCAGCGGAGGACACAACAATGAGCAGTTCTTC	CSGGHNNEQFF
.	.	TRBJ2-7	TRBV5-1	TGCGCCAGCTCCCGGGTCTCTTTATTGCACGAGCAGTACTTC	CASSRVSLLHEQYF
.	.	TRBJ1-5	TRBV2	TGTGCCAGCAGTGAAAGAGGCGTGGGGAGGCAGCCCCAGCATTTT	CASSERGVGRQPQHF
.	.	TRBJ1-4	TRBV7-9	TGTGCCAGCAGCCCGCAGGCCCTGGGAGGGGCGCCTAATGAAAAACTGTTTTTT	CASSPQALGGAPNEKLFF
.	TRBD2	TRBJ2-5	TRBV9	TGTGCCAGCAGCGCACTAGCGGGCGGAGAGACCCAGTACTTC	CASSALAGGETQYF
many	.	TRBJ2-7	TRBV11-2	TGTGCCAGCAGCCCTCAGTCGGTCAGCGCCAACGAGCAGTACTTC	CASSPQSVSANEQYF
.	.	TRBJ2-7	TRBV7-9	TGTGCCAGCAGCTTAGAATGGGCGCTGGACGAGCAGTACTTC	CASSLEWALDEQYF
.	.	TRBJ1-2	TRBV5-4	TGTGCCAGCAGCTTGGACAGGGCTGGAGGCTACACCTTC	CASSLDRAGGYTF
.	.	TRBJ1-4	TRBV19	TGTGCCAGTAGTATAGCACAGGGTCCCAATGAAAAACTGTTTTTT	CASSIAQGPNEKLFF
.	TRBD1	TRBJ2-1	TRBV10-3	TGTGCCATCAGTGGGACAGGGGAGGGTGAGCAGTTCTTC	CAISGTGEGEQFF
few	.	TRBJ1-2	TRBV3-1/TRBV3-2	TGTGCCAGCAGCCAAGATGTAAGGGGTGGCTACACCTTC	CASSQDVRGGYTF
.	.	TRBJ1-1	TRBV7-3	TGTGCCAGCAGCTCGAGGAGGGGCACTGAAGCTTTCTTT	CASSSRRGTEAFF
.	.	TRBJ2-7	TRBV11-2	TGTGCCAGCAGCCGAGGGTGGACTTCCTCCTACGAGCAGTACTTC	CASSRGWTSSYEQYF
.	TRBD2	TRBJ2-5	TRBV5-6	TGTGCCAGCAGCTTCCTTACCGGGACTAGCGGGGAGGAGACCCAGTACTTC	CASSFLTGTSGEETQYF
few	TRBD2	TRBJ2-6	TRBV7-9	TGTGCCAGCAGCCTCCCCGGGGGGACGTCTGGGGCCAACGTCCTGACTTTC	CASSLPGGTSGANVLTF
.	.	TRBJ2-4	TRBV6-2/TRBV6-3	TGTGCCAGCAGTTATCCACAGGGGGGGATACACTTC	CASSYPQGGIHF
.	TRBD1	TRBJ2-5	TRBV7-2	TGTGCCAGCAGCTTAATGGGTAGGACAGGGACCCAAGAGACCCAGTACTTC	CASSLMGRTGTQETQYF
.	.	TRBJ2-5	TRBV24-1	TGTGCCACCTCGGGACATCTGAGGGAGACCCAGTACTTC	CATSGHLRETQYF
.	TRBD1	TRBJ1-1	TRBV5-1	TGCGCCAGCAACCCTACAGGGGGCGTCGGGAACACTGAAGCTTTCTTT	CASNPTGGVGNTEAFF